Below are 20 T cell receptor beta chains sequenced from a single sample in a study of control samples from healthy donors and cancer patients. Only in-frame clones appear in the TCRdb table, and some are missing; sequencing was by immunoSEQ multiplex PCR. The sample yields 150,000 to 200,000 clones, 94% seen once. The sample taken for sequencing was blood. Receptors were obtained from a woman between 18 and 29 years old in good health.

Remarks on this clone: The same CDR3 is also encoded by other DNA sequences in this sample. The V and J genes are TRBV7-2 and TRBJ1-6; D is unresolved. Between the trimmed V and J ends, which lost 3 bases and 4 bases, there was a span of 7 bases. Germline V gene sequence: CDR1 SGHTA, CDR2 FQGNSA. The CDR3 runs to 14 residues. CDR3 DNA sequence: TGTGCCAGCAGCTTGACACCTTATAATTCACCCCTCCACTTT. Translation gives CASSLTPYNSPLHF.

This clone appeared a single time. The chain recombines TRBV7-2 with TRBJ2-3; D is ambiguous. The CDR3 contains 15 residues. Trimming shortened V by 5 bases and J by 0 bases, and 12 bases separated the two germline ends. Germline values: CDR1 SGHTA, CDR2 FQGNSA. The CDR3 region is CASSVRLLSTDTQYF. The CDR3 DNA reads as TGTGCCAGCAGCGTTAGATTACTTAGCACAGATACGCAGTATTTT.

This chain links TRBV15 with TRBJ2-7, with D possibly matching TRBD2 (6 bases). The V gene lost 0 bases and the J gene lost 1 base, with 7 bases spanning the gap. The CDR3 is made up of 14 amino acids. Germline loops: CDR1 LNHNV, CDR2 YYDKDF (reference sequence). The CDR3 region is CATSREEGSYEQYF. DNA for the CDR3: TGTGCCACCAGCAGAGAGGAGGGATCCTACGAGCAGTACTTC.

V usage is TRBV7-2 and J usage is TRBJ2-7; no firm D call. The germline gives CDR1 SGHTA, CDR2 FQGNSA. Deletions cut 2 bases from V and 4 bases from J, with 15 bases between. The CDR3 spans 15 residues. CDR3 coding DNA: TGTGCCAGCAGCTTAAAAGACCGAATCTCGTACGAGCAGTACTTC. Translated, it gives CASSLKDRISYEQYF. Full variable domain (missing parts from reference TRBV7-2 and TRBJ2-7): GAGVSQSPSNKVTEKGKDVELRCDPISGHTALYWYRQSLGQGLEFLIYFQGNSAPDKSGLPSDRFSAERTGGSVSTLTIQRTQQEDSAVYLCASSLKDRISYEQYFGPGTRLTVT.

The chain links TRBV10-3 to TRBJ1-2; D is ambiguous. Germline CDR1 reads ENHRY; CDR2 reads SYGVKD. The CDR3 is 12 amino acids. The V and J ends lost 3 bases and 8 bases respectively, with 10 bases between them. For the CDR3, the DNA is TGTGCCATCAGTGAATCTAGGAGCGGCTACACCTTC. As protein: CAISESRSGYTF.

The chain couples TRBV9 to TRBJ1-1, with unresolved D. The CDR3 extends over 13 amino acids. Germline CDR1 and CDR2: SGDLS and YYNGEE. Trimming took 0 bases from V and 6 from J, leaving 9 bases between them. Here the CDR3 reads CASSVAVSAEAFF. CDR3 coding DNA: TGTGCCAGCAGCGTAGCGGTATCGGCTGAAGCTTTCTTT.

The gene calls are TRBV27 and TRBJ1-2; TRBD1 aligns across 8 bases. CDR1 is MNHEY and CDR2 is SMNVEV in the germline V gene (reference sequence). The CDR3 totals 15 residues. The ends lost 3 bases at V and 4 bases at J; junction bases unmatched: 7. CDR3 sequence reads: CASSFAGQGSYGYTF. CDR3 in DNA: TGTGCCAGCAGTTTTGCAGGACAGGGTTCCTATGGCTACACCTTC.

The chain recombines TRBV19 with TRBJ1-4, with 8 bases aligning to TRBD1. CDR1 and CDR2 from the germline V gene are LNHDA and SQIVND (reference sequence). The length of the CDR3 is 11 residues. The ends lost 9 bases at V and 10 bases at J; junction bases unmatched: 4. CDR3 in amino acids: CASTTGGKLFF. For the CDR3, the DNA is TGTGCCAGCACAACAGGGGGAAAACTGTTTTTT.

The CDR3 DNA reads TGTGCCAGCAGCTTGGAGGGGCCTATTTCCTACGAGCAGTACTTC. Amino acids: CASSLEGPISYEQYF. The chain has TRBV5-5 and TRBJ2-7; a possible D gene is TRBD1 (5 bases). The CDR3 has 15 amino acids. The germline V and J ends were trimmed by 0 bases and 1 base, with 11 bases remaining between them. CDR1 and CDR2 (germline): SGHKS, YYEKEE (reference sequence).

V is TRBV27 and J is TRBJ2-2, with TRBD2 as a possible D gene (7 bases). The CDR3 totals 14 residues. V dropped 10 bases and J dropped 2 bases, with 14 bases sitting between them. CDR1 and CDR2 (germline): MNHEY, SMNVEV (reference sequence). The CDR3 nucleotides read TGTGCCACCCGGGGGGACATCAACACCGGGGAGCTGTTTTTT. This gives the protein CATRGDINTGELFF.

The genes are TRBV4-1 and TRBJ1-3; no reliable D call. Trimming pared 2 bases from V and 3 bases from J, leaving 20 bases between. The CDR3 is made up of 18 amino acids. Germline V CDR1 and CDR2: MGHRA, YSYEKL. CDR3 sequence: CASSQPGRGKVVGNTIYF. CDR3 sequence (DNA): TGCGCCAGCAGCCAACCAGGAAGAGGGAAGGTCGTTGGAAACACCATATATTTT.

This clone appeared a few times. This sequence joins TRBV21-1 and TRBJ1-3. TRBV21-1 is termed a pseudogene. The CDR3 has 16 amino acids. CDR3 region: CASSKGDSIAGNTIYF. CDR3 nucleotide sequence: TGTGCCAGCAGCAAAGGGGACTCGATAGCCGGAAACACCATATATTTT.

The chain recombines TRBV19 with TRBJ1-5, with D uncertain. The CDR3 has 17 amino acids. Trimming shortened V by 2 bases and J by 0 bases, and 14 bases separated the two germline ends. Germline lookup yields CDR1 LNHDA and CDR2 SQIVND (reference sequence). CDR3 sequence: CASSIFGRSYSNQPQHF. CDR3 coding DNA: TGTGCCAGTAGTATATTTGGGCGGTCATATAGCAATCAGCCCCAGCATTTT.

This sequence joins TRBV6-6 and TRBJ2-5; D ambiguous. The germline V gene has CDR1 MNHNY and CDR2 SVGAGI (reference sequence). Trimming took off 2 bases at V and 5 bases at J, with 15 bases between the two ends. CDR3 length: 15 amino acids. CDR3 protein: CASSYVGSLGETQYF. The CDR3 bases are TGTGCCAGCAGTTACGTCGGATCTCTTGGGGAGACCCAGTACTTC.

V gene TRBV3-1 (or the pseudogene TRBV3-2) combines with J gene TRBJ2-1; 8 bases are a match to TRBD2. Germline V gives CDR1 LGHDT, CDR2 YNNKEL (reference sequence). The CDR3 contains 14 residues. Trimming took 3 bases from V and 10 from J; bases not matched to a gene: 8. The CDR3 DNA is TGTGCCAGCAGCCATCCGGGGGGGACAATGGAGCAGTTCTTC. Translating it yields CASSHPGGTMEQFF.

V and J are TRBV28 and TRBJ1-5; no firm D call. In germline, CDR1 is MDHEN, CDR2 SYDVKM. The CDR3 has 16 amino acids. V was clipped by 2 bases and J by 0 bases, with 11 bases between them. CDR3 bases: TGTGCCAGCAGTTTAATGGCGGATTATAGCAATCAGCCCCAGCATTTT. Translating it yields CASSLMADYSNQPQHF. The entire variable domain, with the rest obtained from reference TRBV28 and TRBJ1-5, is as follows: DVKVTQSSRYLVKRTGEKVFLECVQDMDHENMFWYRQDPGLGLRLIYFSYDVKMKEKGDIPEGYSVSREKKERFSLILESASTNQTSMYLCASSLMADYSNQPQHFGDGTRLSIL.

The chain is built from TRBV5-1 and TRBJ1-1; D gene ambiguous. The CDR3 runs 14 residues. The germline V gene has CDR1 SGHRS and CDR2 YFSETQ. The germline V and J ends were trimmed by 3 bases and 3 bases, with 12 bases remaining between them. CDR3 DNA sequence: TGCGCCAGCAGCTCCAATACACCTTACACTGAAGCTTTCTTT. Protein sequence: CASSSNTPYTEAFF. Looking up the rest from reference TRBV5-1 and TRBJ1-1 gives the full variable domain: KAGVTQTPRYLIKTRGQQVTLSCSPISGHRSVSWYQQTPGQGLQFLFEYFSETQRNKGNFPGRFSGRQFSNSRSEMNVSTLELGDSALYLCASSSNTPYTEAFFGQGTRLTVV.

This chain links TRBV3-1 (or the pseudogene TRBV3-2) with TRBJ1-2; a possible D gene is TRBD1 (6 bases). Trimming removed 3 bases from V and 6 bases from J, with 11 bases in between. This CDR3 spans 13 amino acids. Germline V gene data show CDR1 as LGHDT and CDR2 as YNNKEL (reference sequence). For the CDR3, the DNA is TGTGCCAGCAGCCAGGGGGCGGAGGATGGCTACACCTTC. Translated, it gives CASSQGAEDGYTF.

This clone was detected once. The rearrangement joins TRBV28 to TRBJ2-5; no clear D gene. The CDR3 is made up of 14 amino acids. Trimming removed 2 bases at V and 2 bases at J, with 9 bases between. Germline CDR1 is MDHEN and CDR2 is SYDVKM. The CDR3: CASSLPARQETQYF. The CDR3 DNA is TGTGCCAGCAGTTTACCGGCCCGGCAAGAGACCCAGTACTTC.

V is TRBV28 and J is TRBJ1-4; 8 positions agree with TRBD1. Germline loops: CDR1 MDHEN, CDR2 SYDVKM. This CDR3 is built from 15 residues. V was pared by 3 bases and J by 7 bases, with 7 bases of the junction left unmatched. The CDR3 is CASSFNRQGREKLFF. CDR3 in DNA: TGTGCCAGCAGTTTTAACAGACAGGGGCGTGAAAAACTGTTTTTT.